The text below deals with one T cell receptor (beta chain). Its antigen is currently unknown. The CDR3 loop spans 15 amino acids. Trimming left V 6 bases short and J 5 bases short, with 18 bases between. Germline loops: CDR1 ENHRY, CDR2 SYGVKD. This sample is part of a study of T-cell memory formation after mild COVID-19. Study results and caveats: Nothing confirmed that second-wave clones peaking on day 37 were specific for SARS-CoV-2. The finding that pre-infection memory included some responding clones suggested that cross-reactive memory joined.

TCRdb ran MiXCR on the 5' RACE reads and lists one entry per CDR3 protein. The data contain 300,000 to 400,000 distinct CDR3 sequences, over 10% of them singletons. V and J are TRBV10-3 and TRBJ2-3; maybe TRBD1 (6 bases). The sequence was collected from a man aged 18 to 29 who had mild COVID-19 (a few samples of this study predate the infection). Cell type and time point are not known. Sequencing input: PBMCs or a T cell subset sorted from them (not recorded which). In DNA, the CDR3 is TGTGCCATCAGCGGAGAGCAGGGGCAAAAAGATACGCAGTATTTT. Translation gives CAISGEQGQKDTQYF.